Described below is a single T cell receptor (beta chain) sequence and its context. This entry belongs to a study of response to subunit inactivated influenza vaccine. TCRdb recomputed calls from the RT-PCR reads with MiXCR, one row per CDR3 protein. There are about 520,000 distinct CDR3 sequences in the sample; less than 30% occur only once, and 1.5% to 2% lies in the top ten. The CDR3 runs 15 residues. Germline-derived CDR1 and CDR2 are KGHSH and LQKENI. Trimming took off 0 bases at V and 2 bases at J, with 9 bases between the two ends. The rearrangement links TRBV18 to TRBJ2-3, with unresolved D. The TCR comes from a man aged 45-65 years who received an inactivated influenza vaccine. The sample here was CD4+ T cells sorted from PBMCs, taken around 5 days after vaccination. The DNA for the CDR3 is TGTGCCAGCTCACCACCGGGCCTGAACACAGATACGCAGTATTTT. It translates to CASSPPGLNTDTQYF.